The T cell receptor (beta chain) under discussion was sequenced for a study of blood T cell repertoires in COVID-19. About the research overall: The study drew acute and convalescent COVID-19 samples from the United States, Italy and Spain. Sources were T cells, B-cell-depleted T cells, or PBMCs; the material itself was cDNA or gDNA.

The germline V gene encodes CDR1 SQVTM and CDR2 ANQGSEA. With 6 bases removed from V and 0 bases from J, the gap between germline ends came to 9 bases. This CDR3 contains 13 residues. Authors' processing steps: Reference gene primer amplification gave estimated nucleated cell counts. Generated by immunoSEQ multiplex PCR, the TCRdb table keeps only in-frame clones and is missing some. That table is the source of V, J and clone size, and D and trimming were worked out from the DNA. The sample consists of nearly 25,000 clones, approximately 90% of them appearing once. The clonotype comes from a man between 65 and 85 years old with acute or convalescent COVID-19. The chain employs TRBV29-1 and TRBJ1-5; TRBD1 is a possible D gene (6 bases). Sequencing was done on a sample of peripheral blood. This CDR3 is CSVQGYSNQPQHF. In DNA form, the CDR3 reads TGCAGCGTCCAGGGGTATAGCAATCAGCCCCAGCATTTT.